This TCR beta chain derives from a study of blood T cell repertoires in COVID-19. At the level of the study: Sites across the United States, Italy and Spain contributed samples from acute and convalescent COVID-19.

Per the study methods: Reference gene primer amplification yielded estimated nucleated cell counts. The repertoire was sequenced with immunoSEQ multiplex PCR; TCRdb's copy has only in-frame clones and lacks some. For V, J and clone size, that table is used; D and trimming come from the DNA. The repertoire holds fewer than 300,000 clones, with 90% as singletons. The cohort comprised adults aged 18 to 89 years residing in 24 US areas. Two negative PCRs, clearance, or symptom resolution had been documented for recovered Cohort 3 donors. Between the trimmed V and J ends, which lost 2 bases and 7 bases, there was a span of 12 bases. Germline V CDR1 and CDR2: MNHEY, SVGAGI. This CDR3 is built from 15 residues.

The clonotype originates from a woman under 40 who had recovered from COVID-19. Material: PBMCs or T cells enriched from blood (not recorded which). The chain joins TRBV6-5 to TRBJ1-6; weak D call: TRBD1 (6 bases). The CDR3 sequence is CASSYVDRMNSPLHF. The CDR3 region has the DNA TGTGCCAGCAGTTACGTCGACAGGATGAATTCACCCCTCCACTTT.